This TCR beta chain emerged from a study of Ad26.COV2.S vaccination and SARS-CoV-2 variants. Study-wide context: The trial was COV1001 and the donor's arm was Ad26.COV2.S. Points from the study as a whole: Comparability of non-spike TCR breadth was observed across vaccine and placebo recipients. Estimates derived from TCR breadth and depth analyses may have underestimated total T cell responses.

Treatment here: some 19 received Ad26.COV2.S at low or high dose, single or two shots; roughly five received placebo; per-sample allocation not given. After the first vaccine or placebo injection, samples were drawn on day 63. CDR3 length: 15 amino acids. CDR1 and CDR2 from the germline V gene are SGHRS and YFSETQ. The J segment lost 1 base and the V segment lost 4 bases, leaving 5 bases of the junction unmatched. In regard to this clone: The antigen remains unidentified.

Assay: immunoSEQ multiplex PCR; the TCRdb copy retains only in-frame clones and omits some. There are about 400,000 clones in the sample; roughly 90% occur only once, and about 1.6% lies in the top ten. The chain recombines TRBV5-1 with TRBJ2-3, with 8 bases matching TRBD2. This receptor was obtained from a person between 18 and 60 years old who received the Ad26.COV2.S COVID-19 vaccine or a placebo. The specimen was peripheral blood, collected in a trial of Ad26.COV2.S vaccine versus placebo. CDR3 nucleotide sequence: TGCGCCAGCAGCCGCCGAGCGGGGGGCACAGATACGCAGTATTTT. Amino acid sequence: CASSRRAGGTDTQYF. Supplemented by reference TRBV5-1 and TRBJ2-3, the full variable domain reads KAGVTQTPRYLIKTRGQQVTLSCSPISGHRSVSWYQQTPGQGLQFLFEYFSETQRNKGNFPGRFSGRQFSNSRSEMNVSTLELGDSALYLCASSRRAGGTDTQYFGPGTRLTVL.